Each of the 21 T cell receptor beta chains below was sequenced from the same sample in a study of esophageal squamous cell carcinoma under preoperative chemotherapy. TCRdb re-analysed the PCR reads in MiXCR, keeping a single row per CDR3 protein. The sample contains roughly 30,000 distinct CDR3 sequences, 50% to 60% of which appear only once. The time point is: after preoperative PTX-NDP chemotherapy. Sampling was performed from a patient given preoperative chemotherapy. Source of these receptors: a human donor with esophageal squamous cell carcinoma. The donor label of this sample is uncertain.

CDR3 nucleotides: TGTGCCAGCAGCTTAAGGGGATCGAACACCGGGGAGCTGTTTTTT. Amino acid sequence: CASSLRGSNTGELFF. V and J are TRBV11-3 and TRBJ2-2; D may be TRBD1 (5 bases). Germline V CDR1 and CDR2: SGHNT, YENEEA. The CDR3 is made up of 15 amino acids. V was clipped by 2 bases and J by 0 bases, with 7 bases between them.

The J gene is TRBJ2-4, the V gene TRBV7-2, with D possibly matching TRBD2 (7 bases). The J call may be wrong; the DNA end is better matched by TRBJ2-3. Germline V lookup: CDR1 SGHTA, CDR2 FQGNSA. The CDR3 sequence is 16 residues long. The chain's CDR3 is CASSLAGAGAKNTQYF. In DNA, the CDR3 is TGTGCCAGCAGCTTAGCCGGGGCGGGGGCCAAAAACACGCAGTATTTT.

Remarks on this clonotype: Just one base apart from a much larger clone, this may be a read error. The chain joins TRBV7-3 to TRBJ2-5; 12 bases align to TRBD2. The J call may be in error: the DNA end matches TRBJ2-1 better. The CDR3 is made up of 15 amino acids. Germline CDR1 reads SGHTA; CDR2 reads FQGTGA. CDR3 bases: TGTGCCAGCAGCCGTGGACTAGCGGGACCTTACGAGCAGTTCTTC. Translating gives CASSRGLAGPYEQFF.

The V gene is TRBV25-1, the J gene TRBJ2-6, with D perhaps matching TRBD1 (6 bases). V shed 4 bases and J shed 2 bases, with 9 bases lying between them. The germline gives CDR1 MGHDK, CDR2 SYGVNS. The CDR3 has 15 amino acids. CDR3 DNA: TGTGCCAGCAGTGGCTACAGGGCTGGGGCCAACGTCCTGACTTTC. Translated: CASSGYRAGANVLTF.

This clonotype was counted between two and nine times. This chain uses TRBV12-3 or TRBV12-4 with TRBJ2-3, with 10 bases lining up with TRBD1. V dropped 6 bases and J dropped 0; count of bases not matched to a gene: 9. The CDR3 loop spans 17 amino acids. Here the CDR3 reads CASSPSDRGLSTDTQYF. In DNA form, the CDR3 reads TGTGCCAGCAGCCCCTCCGACAGGGGGCTTAGCACAGATACGCAGTATTTT.

The V call is TRBV7-3, the J call TRBJ2-5; either TRBD1 or TRBD2 may fit D (5 bases each). CDR3 length equals 14 residues. Per germline, CDR1 SGHTA and CDR2 FQGTGA. Trimming stripped 5 bases from V and 11 bases from J, with 21 bases between. CDR3 loop: CASSPQGTGNEQYF. The CDR3 nucleotides read TGTGCCAGCAGCCCTCAAGGGACCGGCAATGAGCAGTACTTC.

The chain joins TRBV11-3 to TRBJ2-1; D is ambiguous. The CDR3 consists of 14 residues. Per the germline V gene, CDR1 is SGHNT and CDR2 is YENEEA. Trimming pared 1 base from V and 2 bases from J, leaving 6 bases between. The CDR3 DNA is TGTGCCAGCAGCTTAGGACCCCCCTACAATGAGCAGTTCTTC. Its translation is CASSLGPPYNEQFF.

Concerning this clonotype: A junction end diverges from the germline sequence, so it may reflect a read error. V gene TRBV7-2 combines with J gene TRBJ2-3; 7 bases map to TRBD2. The tail of the sequence fits TRBJ2-7 better, so the J call may be wrong. The CDR3 is 15 amino acids. The germline gives CDR1 SGHTA, CDR2 FQGNSA. Here the CDR3 reads CASSLAVGATDTQYF. The CDR3 coding sequence is TGTGCCAGCAGCCTAGCGGTGGGAGCCACAGATACGCAGTACTTC.

This clonotype has at least ten counts. V is TRBV7-3 and J is TRBJ1-6; D is ambiguous. Germline V lookup: CDR1 SGHTA, CDR2 FQGTGA. The ends were cut back, 2 bases at V and 10 bases at J, with 9 bases in the middle. The CDR3 has 13 residues. The CDR3 region is CASSLEPDSPLHF. In DNA form, the CDR3 reads TGTGCCAGCAGCTTAGAGCCAGACTCACCCCTCCACTTT. The whole variable domain, remainder taken from reference TRBV7-3 and TRBJ1-6, is GAGVSQTPSNKVTEKGKYVELRCDPISGHTALYWYRQSLGQGPEFLIYFQGTGAADDSGLPNDRFFAVRPEGSVSTLKIQRTERGDSAVYLCASSLEPDSPLHFGNGTRLTVT.

Notes on this clonotype: A read error may account for a junction end that differs from germline. DNA of the CDR3: TGTGCTAGCAGCCCATACCTAGGGGGGGCAGGGGCGGGAGTGGGCTACAATGAGCAGTTCTTC. Protein product: CASSPYLGGAGAGVGYNEQFF. V is TRBV7-7 and J is TRBJ2-1; tentative D call: TRBD2 (7 bases). Germline values: CDR1 SSHAT, CDR2 FNYEAQ (reference sequence). There are 21 residues in the CDR3.

The table lists this clonotype with a few counts. The CDR3 protein is CASSLMASSGDTQYF. The CDR3 DNA reads TGTGCCAGCAGCTTAATGGCTAGCTCGGGGGATACGCAGTATTTT. The rearrangement joins TRBV7-3 to TRBJ2-3; D is possibly TRBD2 (5 bases). CDR3 length: 15 amino acids. CDR1 SGHTA and CDR2 FQGTGA come from the germline V gene. V was shortened by 1 base and J by 6 bases, with 14 bases between the two germline ends.

CDR3 nucleotides: TGTGCCAGCAGCTTGGGGACAGGACTCAATCAGCCCCAGCATTTT. Its translation is CASSLGTGLNQPQHF. The chain recombines TRBV11-1 with TRBJ1-5; TRBD1 matches at 8 bases. V shed 3 bases, J shed 3 bases, and the junction held 4 bases outside the gene matches. The CDR3 has 15 residues. Germline CDR1 reads SGHAT; CDR2 reads FQDESV (reference sequence).

The sample holds a few counts of this clonotype. The chain uses TRBV12-3 or TRBV12-4 and TRBJ2-7; D is unclear. This CDR3 has 11 amino acids. The V and J ends lost 2 bases and 2 bases respectively, with 1 base between them. Here the CDR3 DNA reads TGTGCCAGCAGTTTAACCTACGAGCAGTACTTC. Its protein is CASSLTYEQYF.

The chain carries TRBV7-6 and TRBJ2-5, with D tentatively TRBD1 or TRBD2 (6 bases each). In germline, CDR1 is SGHVS, CDR2 FNYEAQ. There are 14 residues in the CDR3. V dropped 5 bases and J dropped 11 bases, with 21 bases sitting between them. CDR3: CASSGGRYQDTQYF. DNA of the CDR3: TGTGCCAGCAGCGGGGGGCGGTACCAAGATACGCAGTACTTC.

This clonotype was found a few times. The V gene is TRBV11-3, the J gene TRBJ2-1; 14 bases agree with TRBD2. The CDR3 covers 20 residues. Germline lookup yields CDR1 SGHNT and CDR2 YENEEA. Trimming cost V 2 bases and J 4 bases; bases outside gene matches: 13. The CDR3 coding sequence is TGTGCCAGCAGCTTAACGAAGCCGGGACTAGCGGGAGAGTTTTACAATGAGCAGTTCTTC. Protein sequence: CASSLTKPGLAGEFYNEQFF.

This chain uses TRBV7-9 with TRBJ2-4, with D perhaps TRBD1 (5 bases). Trimming shortened V by 3 bases and J by 12 bases, and 21 bases separated the two germline ends. From germline, CDR1 is SEHNR and CDR2 FQNEAQ (reference sequence). CDR3 length equals 15 residues. The CDR3 DNA reads as TGTGCCAGCAGCTTGGGGCCAGGAACCAAAAATACTCAGTACTTC. Translation gives CASSLGPGTKNTQYF.

The rearrangement joins TRBV7-9 to TRBJ2-5; perhaps TRBD1 as D (6 bases). V lost 0 bases to trimming and J lost 12 bases, with 14 bases between them. This CDR3 has 13 residues. CDR1 and CDR2 from the germline V gene are SEHNR and FQNEAQ (reference sequence). CDR3 in DNA: TGTGCCAGCAGCTTAGCCACTTCAGGGGAAGAGTACTTC. Encoded protein: CASSLATSGEEYF.

This clonotype has ten or more counts. The chain combines TRBV7-8 with TRBJ2-7, with TRBD2 as a possible D gene (5 bases). CDR3 length: 16 amino acids. Trimming removed 1 base at V and 5 bases at J, with 18 bases between. Germline CDR1 SGHVS, CDR2 FQNEAQ. The DNA for the CDR3 is TGTGCCAGCAGCTTAGTCCCGACTATTTTCCTGGACGAGCAGTACTTC. This gives the protein CASSLVPTIFLDEQYF.

The rearrangement links TRBV6-1 to TRBJ2-3; D could derive from TRBD1 or TRBD2 (7 bases each). V was clipped by 6 bases and J by 12 bases, with 28 bases between them. CDR1 and CDR2 (germline): MNHNS, SASEGT. The CDR3 consists of 16 residues. The CDR3, as DNA: TGTGCCAGCAGGGGGTGGGGGGGAGGGGGGACAGAGACCCAGTATTTT. This encodes CASRGWGGGGTETQYF.

The table lists this clonotype with many counts. The CDR3 DNA follows: TGTGCCAGCAGCTTTCCGGGACTAGCGGGAGTGGTAGAGACCCAGTACTTC. As protein: CASSFPGLAGVVETQYF. The chain recombines TRBV7-9 with TRBJ2-5; TRBD2 aligns across 14 bases. V was pared by 3 bases and J by 4 bases, with 7 bases of the junction left unmatched. Looked up from germline, CDR1 is SEHNR and CDR2 is FQNEAQ (reference sequence). CDR3 length: 17 amino acids.

This sequence joins TRBV6-1 and TRBJ1-1; 10 bases match TRBD1. Germline trimming cut 6 bases from V and 5 bases from J; bases unmatched to any gene: 9. The CDR3 has 15 residues. Germline V CDR1 and CDR2: MNHNS, SASEGT. CDR3: CASRQIDRGLTEAFF. The CDR3, as DNA: TGTGCCAGCAGACAAATCGACAGGGGGCTTACTGAAGCTTTCTTT.